Presented here are 10 T cell receptor beta chains from one specimen sequenced in a study of pediatric ulcerative colitis. Measured with immunoSEQ multiplex PCR; TCRdb has only the in-frame clones, and not every one. The sample records 40,000 to 55,000 clones, under 80% being singletons. Rectal tissue came from one to two pinch biopsies taken at colonoscopy. The sample comprised gut tissue. The receptors derive from a girl under 18 with moderate ulcerative colitis.

This clone was picked up one time. The chain couples TRBV19 to TRBJ2-2; 7 bases are shared with TRBD1. The germline V gene encodes CDR1 LNHDA and CDR2 SQIVND (reference sequence). This CDR3 has 16 residues. The ends lost 1 base at V and 1 base at J; junction bases unmatched: 3. The CDR3 loop is CASSIGQGGNTGELFF. In nucleotides, the CDR3 is TGTGCCAGTAGTATAGGACAGGGTGGGAACACCGGGGAGCTGTTTTTT.

This chain links TRBV30 with TRBJ2-5, with no clear D. This CDR3 is 13 amino acids long. V dropped 0 bases and J dropped 1 base, with 6 bases sitting between them. CDR1 and CDR2 from the germline V gene are GTSNPN and SVGIG (reference sequence). The CDR3 region has the DNA TGTGCCTGGAGTGTACAGACCCAAGAGACCCAGTACTTC. Amino acids: CAWSVQTQETQYF.

The V gene is TRBV7-2, the J gene TRBJ2-1; 7 nucleotides align to TRBD2. Germline V gene lookup returns CDR1 SGHTA and CDR2 FQGNSA. The CDR3 consists of 16 residues. V was clipped by 1 base and J by 7 bases; unmatched bases: 10. CDR3 DNA sequence: TGTGCCAGCAGCTTAGTTGGTGCGGGAGTTGGGAATGAGCAGTTCTTC. Translating gives CASSLVGAGVGNEQFF.

Points on this clone: Relative to the germline gene, one junction end is altered; a read error may explain this. The chain is built from TRBV2 and TRBJ2-1, with unresolved D. Germline CDR1 and CDR2: SNHLY and FYNNEI. The CDR3 consists of 10 residues. CDR3 DNA: TGTGCCAGCGGTGAGGTGGAGCAGTTCTTC. Residues: CASGEVEQFF.

The J gene is TRBJ1-6, the V gene TRBV9; TRBD1 is a possible D gene (5 bases). Germline loops: CDR1 SGDLS, CDR2 YYNGEE. The CDR3 consists of 17 residues. The germline V and J ends were trimmed by 4 bases and 7 bases, with 21 bases remaining between them. The DNA for the CDR3 is TGTGCCAGCAGCCCTAGAGCCCCAGGCAGGGAGAATTCACCCCTCCACTTT. It yields the protein CASSPRAPGRENSPLHF.

The genes are TRBV4-3 and TRBJ1-5; TRBD1 agrees at 9 bases. V lost 4 bases, J lost 1 base, and 2 bases stayed unmatched. This CDR3 comprises 15 residues. Looked up from germline, CDR1 is LGHNA and CDR2 is YSLEER. In nucleotides, the CDR3 is TGCGCCAGCAGCCCCGGGACAGGGAGCAATCAGCCCCAGCATTTT. It codes for CASSPGTGSNQPQHF.

This chain joins TRBV11-2 and TRBJ1-2, with a weak D call TRBD1 (5 bases). This CDR3 has 13 amino acids. V was clipped by 2 bases and J by 5 bases, with 9 bases between them. Germline values: CDR1 SGHAT, CDR2 FQNNGV. This CDR3 is CASSLQGEYGYTF. In DNA form, the CDR3 reads TGTGCCAGCAGCTTACAGGGAGAGTATGGCTACACCTTC.

The chain employs TRBV7-7 and TRBJ2-1, with 8 bases lining up with TRBD2. The CDR3 spans 16 residues. The J segment lost 8 bases and the V segment lost 1 base, leaving 10 bases of the junction unmatched. CDR1 and CDR2 from the germline V gene are SSHAT and FNYEAQ (reference sequence). In nucleotides, the CDR3 is TGTGCCAGCAGCTTAGTCGGGAGGGCCAACTTCGATGAGCAGTTCTTC. Translation: CASSLVGRANFDEQFF.

The chain uses TRBV27 and TRBJ1-1, with unresolved D. The germline V and J ends were trimmed by 5 bases and 5 bases, with 15 bases remaining between them. There are 14 residues in the CDR3. Looked up from germline, CDR1 is MNHEY and CDR2 is SMNVEV (reference sequence). The CDR3 loop reads CASSLLFKRTEAFF. The CDR3, as DNA: TGTGCCAGCAGTCTCCTCTTTAAACGAACTGAAGCTTTCTTT.

The chain has TRBV9 and TRBJ1-3, with D possibly being TRBD1 (5 bases). CDR3 length: 16 amino acids. CDR1 and CDR2 from the germline V gene are SGDLS and YYNGEE. The V and J ends lost 0 bases and 1 base respectively, with 11 bases between them. The CDR3 sequence is CASSVALSGSGNTIYF. In nucleotides, the CDR3 is TGTGCCAGCAGCGTAGCTTTATCAGGGTCTGGAAACACCATATATTTT.